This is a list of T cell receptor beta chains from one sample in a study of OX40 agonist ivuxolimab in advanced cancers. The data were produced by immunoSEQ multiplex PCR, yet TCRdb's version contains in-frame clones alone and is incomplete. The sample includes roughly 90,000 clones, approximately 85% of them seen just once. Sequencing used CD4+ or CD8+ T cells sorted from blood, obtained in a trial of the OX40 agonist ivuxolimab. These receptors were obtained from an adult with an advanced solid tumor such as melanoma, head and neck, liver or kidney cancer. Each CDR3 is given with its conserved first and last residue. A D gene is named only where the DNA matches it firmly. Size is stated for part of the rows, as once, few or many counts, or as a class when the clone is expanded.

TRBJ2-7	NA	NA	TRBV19	TGTGCCAGTAGTATAGGGCAAACACAGGCCTACGAGCAGTACTTC	CASSIGQTQAYEQYF
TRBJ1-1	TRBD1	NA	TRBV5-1	TGCGCCAGCAGCTTGTACAGGGGGAACACTGAAGCTTTCTTT	CASSLYRGNTEAFF
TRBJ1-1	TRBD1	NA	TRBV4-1	TGCGCCAGCAGCCTCCAGGGGGGAGGAAGTCTAGCTTTCTTT	CASSLQGGGSLAFF
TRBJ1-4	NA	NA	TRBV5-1	TGCGCCAGCAGCAGGCAGGGGACGGAAAAACTGTTTTTT	CASSRQGTEKLFF
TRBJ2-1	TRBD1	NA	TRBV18	TGTGCCAGCTCACCAGGGACAGGGGTAAATGAGCAGTTCTTC	CASSPGTGVNEQFF
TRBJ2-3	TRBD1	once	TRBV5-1	TGCGCCAGCAGCTTGGTCGACAGGGGGCAAGATACGCAGTATTTT	CASSLVDRGQDTQYF
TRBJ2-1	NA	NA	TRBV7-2	TGTGCCAGCAGCTCAGAGTCGGGCAATGAGCAGTTCTTC	CASSSESGNEQFF
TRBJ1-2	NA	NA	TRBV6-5	TGTGCCAGCAGTTATGGTCTCCAGGGCGAGGGAGGCTACACCTTC	CASSYGLQGEGGYTF
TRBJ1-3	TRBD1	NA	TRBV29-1	TGCAGCGTCGGGACAGACTACTCTGGAAACACCATATATTTT	CSVGTDYSGNTIYF
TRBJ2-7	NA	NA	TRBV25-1	TGTGGCACTGGGACATCATACGACGAGCAGTACTTC	CGTGTSYDEQYF
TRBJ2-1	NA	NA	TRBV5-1	TGCGCCAGCAGCTTGGAGGACTTTCGTGAGCAGTTCTTC	CASSLEDFREQFF
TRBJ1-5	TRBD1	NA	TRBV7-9	TGTGCCAGCAGCTTAGGCGTGTTGACAGGGAGAGGGCATCAGCCCCAGCATTTT	CASSLGVLTGRGHQPQHF
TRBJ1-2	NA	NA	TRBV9	TGTGCCAGCAGCGTAAGTTTCAGGGGAGGAGGCTATGGCTACACCTTC	CASSVSFRGGGYGYTF
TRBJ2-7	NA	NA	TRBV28	TGTGCCAGCAGTCAAGCCTACGAGCAGTACTTC	CASSQAYEQYF
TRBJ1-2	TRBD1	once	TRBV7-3	TGTGCCAGCAGCCCAGGGACAGGGGGCGCGAATAACTATGGCTACACCTTC	CASSPGTGGANNYGYTF
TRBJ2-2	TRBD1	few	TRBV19	TGTGCCAGTAGTAATCAAGGGACAGCAGGACCCACCGGGGAGCTGTTTTTT	CASSNQGTAGPTGELFF
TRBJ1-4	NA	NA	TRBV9	TGTGCCAGCAGCGTAGACAGCGGCGATAATGAAAAACTGTTTTTT	CASSVDSGDNEKLFF
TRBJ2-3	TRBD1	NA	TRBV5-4	TGTGCCAGCAGCTTGGATCCAACAGGGGGCGCAGATACGCAGTATTTT	CASSLDPTGGADTQYF
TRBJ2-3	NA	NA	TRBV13	TGTGCCAGCAGCTTAGCGGGACCCAGCACAGATACGCAGTATTTT	CASSLAGPSTDTQYF
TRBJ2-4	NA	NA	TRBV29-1	TGCAGCGTTGGAAGGGAAGGGGGATTTGGGGGCATTCAGTACTTC	CSVGREGGFGGIQYF
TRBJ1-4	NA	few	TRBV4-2	TGTGCCAGCAGCCCCCTAGGAAGGGGCTTAGAGGAAAAACTGTTTTTT	CASSPLGRGLEEKLFF
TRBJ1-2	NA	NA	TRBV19	TGTGCCAGTAGTATAAGAAGGGGCAATGGCTACACCTTC	CASSIRRGNGYTF
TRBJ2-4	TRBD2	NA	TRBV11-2	TGTGCCAGCAGCTTAGAGAGGCTAGCGGGGGCACGCCGAATTCAGTACTTC	CASSLERLAGARRIQYF
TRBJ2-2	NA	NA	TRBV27	TGTGCCAGCAGTTTATCGAGTCAGCGATGGACCGGGGAGCTGTTTTTT	CASSLSSQRWTGELFF
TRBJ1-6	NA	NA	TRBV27	TGTGCCAGCAGCCTGGGGGGTTCACCCCTCCACTTT	CASSLGGSPLHF
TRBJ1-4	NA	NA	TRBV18	TGTGCCAGCTCACCCTTAACTAATGAAAAACTGTTTTTT	CASSPLTNEKLFF
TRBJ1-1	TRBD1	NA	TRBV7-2	TGTGCCAGCAGCCCTGACAGGGAGGCTGAAGCTTTCTTT	CASSPDREAEAFF
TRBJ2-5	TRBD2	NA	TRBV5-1	TGCGCCAGCAGCTTCGGACTAGCTGGAGAGACCCAGTACTTC	CASSFGLAGETQYF
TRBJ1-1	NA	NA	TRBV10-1	TGCGCCAGCAGTGGGACACCAAACACTGAAGCTTTCTTT	CASSGTPNTEAFF
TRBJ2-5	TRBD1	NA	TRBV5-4	TGTGCCAGCAGCTTGAAACGGACAGGGGGAAGACGGGCGGAGACCCAGTACTTC	CASSLKRTGGRRAETQYF
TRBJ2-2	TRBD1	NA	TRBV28	TGTGCCAGCAGTCCAGGGGGCGCGGCCGGGGAGCTGTTTTTT	CASSPGGAAGELFF
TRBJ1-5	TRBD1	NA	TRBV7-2	TGTGCCAGCAGCCCGGGACAGCTACACAATCAGCCCCAGCATTTT	CASSPGQLHNQPQHF
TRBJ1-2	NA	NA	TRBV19	TGTGCCAGTAGTATCGGGGGAAGGGCCTCTCGAGGCTACACCTTC	CASSIGGRASRGYTF
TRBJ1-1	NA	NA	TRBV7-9	TGTGCCAGCAGCTTACGGGAGAACACTGAAGCTTTCTTT	CASSLRENTEAFF
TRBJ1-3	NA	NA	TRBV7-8	TGTGCCAGCAGCTTAGCCGGGGGAAACACCATATATTTT	CASSLAGGNTIYF
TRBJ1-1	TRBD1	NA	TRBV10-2	TGCGCCAGCAGTCGACAATGGACAGGGAACACTGAAGCTTTCTTT	CASSRQWTGNTEAFF
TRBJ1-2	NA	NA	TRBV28	TGTGCCAGCAGTTTGGGGGCACCCTATGGCTACACCTTC	CASSLGAPYGYTF
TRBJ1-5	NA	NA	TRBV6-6	TGTGCCAGCATTACGGGGGGAGGTCAGCCCCAGCATTTT	CASITGGGQPQHF
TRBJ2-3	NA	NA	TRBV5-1	TGCGCCAGCAGCTTCAGGACAGCCACAGATACGCAGTATTTT	CASSFRTATDTQYF
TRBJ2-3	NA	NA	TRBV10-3	TGTGCCATCATGGGGGGAAGCACAGATACGCAGTATTTT	CAIMGGSTDTQYF
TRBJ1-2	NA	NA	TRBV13	TGTGCCAGCAGGGAGGACGGCCGCAACCGGGACCGGAATGGCTACACCTTC	CASREDGRNRDRNGYTF
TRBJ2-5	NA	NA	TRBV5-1	TGCGCCAGCAGCTTGTCGTGGCTAGCAGGGACCCAGTACTTC	CASSLSWLAGTQYF
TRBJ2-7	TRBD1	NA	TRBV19	TGTGCCAGTAGTATGACAGGGGGGGCCTACGAGCAGTACTTC	CASSMTGGAYEQYF
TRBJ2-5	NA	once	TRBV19	TGTGCCAGTAGTATAGAAGGGATAGTTGGGACCCAGTACTTC	CASSIEGIVGTQYF
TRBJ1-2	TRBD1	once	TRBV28	TGTGCCAGCAGTTCCGGGACAGGGTACTATGGCTACACCTTC	CASSSGTGYYGYTF
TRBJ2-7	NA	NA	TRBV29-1	TGCAGCGTGTGCGTCGGAGTCAGGGAGAACGGGAAGTGTTGCGAGCAGTACTTC	CSVCVGVRENGKCCEQYF
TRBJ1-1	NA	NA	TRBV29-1	TGCAGCGTCTCAAAGCGCGATACTGAAGCTTTCTTT	CSVSKRDTEAFF
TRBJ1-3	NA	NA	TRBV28	TGTGCCAGCAGTTTTAGGAACACCATATATTTT	CASSFRNTIYF
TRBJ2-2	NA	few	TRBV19	TGTGCCAGTAGTCGACAGGCAACGAACACCGGGGAGCTGTTTTTT	CASSRQATNTGELFF
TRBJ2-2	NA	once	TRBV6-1	TGTGCCAGCACCAGGACAGACGAGACCGGGGAGCTGTTTTTT	CASTRTDETGELFF